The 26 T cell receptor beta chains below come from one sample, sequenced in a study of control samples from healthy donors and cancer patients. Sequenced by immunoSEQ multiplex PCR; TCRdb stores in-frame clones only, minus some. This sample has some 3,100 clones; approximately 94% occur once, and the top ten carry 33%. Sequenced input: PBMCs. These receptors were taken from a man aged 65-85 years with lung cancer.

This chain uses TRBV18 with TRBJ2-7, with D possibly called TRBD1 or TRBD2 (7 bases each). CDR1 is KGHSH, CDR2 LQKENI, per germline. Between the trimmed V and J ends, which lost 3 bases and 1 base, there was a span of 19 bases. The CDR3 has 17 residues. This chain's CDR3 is CASSPPGGGQTSYEQYF. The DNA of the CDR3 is TGTGCCAGCTCACCCCCAGGGGGGGGGCAAACTTCCTACGAGCAGTACTTC. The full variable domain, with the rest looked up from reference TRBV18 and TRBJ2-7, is NAGVMQNPRHLVRRRGQEARLRCSPMKGHSHVYWYRQLPEEGLKFMVYLQKENIIDESGMPKERFSAEFPKEGPSILRIQQVVRGDSAAYFCASSPPGGGQTSYEQYFGPGTRLTVT.

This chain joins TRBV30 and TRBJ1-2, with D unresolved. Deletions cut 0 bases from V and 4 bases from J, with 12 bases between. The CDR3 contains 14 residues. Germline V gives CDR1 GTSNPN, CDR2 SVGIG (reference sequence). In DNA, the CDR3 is TGTGCCTGGAGTGTACGCGGGCTGGGCTATGGCTACACCTTC. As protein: CAWSVRGLGYGYTF.

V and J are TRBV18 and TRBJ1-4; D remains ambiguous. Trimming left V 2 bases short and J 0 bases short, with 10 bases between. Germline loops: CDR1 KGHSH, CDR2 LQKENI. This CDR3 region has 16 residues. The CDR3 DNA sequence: TGTGCCAGCTCACCAACGACAACGGCAACTAATGAAAAACTGTTTTTT. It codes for CASSPTTTATNEKLFF.

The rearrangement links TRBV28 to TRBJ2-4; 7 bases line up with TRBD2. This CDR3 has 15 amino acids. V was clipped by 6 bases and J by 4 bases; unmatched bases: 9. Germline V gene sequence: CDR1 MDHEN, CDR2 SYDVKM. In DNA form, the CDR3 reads TGTGCCAGCAGAAGCACCAGCGGGGATAAAAACATTCAGTACTTC. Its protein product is CASRSTSGDKNIQYF.

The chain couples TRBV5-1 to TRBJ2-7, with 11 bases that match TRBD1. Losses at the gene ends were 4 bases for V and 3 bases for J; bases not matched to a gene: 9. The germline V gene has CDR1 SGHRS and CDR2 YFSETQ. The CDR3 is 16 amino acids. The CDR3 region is CASSQHAGTGGYEQYF. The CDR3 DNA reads TGCGCCAGCAGCCAGCACGCCGGGACAGGGGGCTACGAGCAGTACTTC.

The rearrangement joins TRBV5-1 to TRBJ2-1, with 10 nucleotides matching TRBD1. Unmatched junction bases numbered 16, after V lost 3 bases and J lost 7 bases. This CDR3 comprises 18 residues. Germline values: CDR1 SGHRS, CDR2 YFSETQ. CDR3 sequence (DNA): TGCGCCAGCAGCTCAAATCCGGGACAGGGGATAGCTTGGAATGAGCAGTTCTTC. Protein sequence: CASSSNPGQGIAWNEQFF.

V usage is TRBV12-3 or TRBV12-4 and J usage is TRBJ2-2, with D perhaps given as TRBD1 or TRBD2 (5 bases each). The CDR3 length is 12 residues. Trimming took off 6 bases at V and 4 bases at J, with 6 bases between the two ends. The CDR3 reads CASRGPTGELFF. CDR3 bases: TGTGCCAGCAGGGGACCCACCGGGGAGCTGTTTTTT.

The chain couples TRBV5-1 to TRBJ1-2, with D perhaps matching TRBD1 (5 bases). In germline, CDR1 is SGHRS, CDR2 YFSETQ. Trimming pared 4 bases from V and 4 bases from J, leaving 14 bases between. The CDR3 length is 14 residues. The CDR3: CASSAGQGAYGYTF. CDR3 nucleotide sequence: TGCGCCAGCAGCGCAGGCCAGGGAGCCTATGGCTACACCTTC.

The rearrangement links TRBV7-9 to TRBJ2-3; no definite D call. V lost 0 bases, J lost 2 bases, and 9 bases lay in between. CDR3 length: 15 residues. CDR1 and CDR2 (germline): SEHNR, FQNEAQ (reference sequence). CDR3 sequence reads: CASSLASNPTDTQYF. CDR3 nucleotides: TGTGCCAGCAGCTTAGCGTCTAATCCCACAGATACGCAGTATTTT.

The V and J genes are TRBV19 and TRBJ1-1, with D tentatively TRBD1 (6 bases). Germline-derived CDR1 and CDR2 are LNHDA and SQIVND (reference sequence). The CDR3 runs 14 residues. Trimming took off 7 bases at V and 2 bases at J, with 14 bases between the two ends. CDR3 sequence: CASTGAGYNTEAFF. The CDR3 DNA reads TGTGCCAGTACGGGGGCAGGCTATAACACTGAAGCTTTCTTT.

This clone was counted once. CDR3 bases: TGTGCCAGCAGTCCCGACAGGGCCAGTGAGCAGTTCTTC. It is translated as CASSPDRASEQFF. The chain has TRBV12-3 or TRBV12-4 and TRBJ2-1; 7 bases are a match to TRBD1. The CDR3 runs to 13 residues. The trim removed 5 bases at V and 9 bases at J, leaving 7 bases unmatched.

The DNA for the CDR3 is TGTGCCAGCAGTTACTCTACAGGGACTAGCACAGATACGCAGTATTTT. Its translation: CASSYSTGTSTDTQYF. The J gene is TRBJ2-3, the V gene TRBV6-5, with D perhaps assigned TRBD1 or TRBD2 (6 bases each). Germline CDR1 and CDR2: MNHEY and SVGAGI. Trimming removed 0 bases at V and 0 bases at J, with 10 bases between. The CDR3 runs 16 residues.

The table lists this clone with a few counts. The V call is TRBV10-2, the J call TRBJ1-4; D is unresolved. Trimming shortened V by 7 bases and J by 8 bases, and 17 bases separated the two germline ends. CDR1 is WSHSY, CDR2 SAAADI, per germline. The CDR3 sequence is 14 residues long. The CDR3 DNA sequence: TGCGCCAGCACCCTCTTGGCGGGGAAGGAAAAACTGTTTTTT. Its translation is CASTLLAGKEKLFF.

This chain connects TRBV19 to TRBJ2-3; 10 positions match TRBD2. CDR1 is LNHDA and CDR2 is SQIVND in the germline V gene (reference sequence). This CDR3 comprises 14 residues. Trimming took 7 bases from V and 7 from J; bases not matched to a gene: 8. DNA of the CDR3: TGTGCCAGTAACCCGATAGCGGGGGGACATACGCAGTATTTT. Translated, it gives CASNPIAGGHTQYF.

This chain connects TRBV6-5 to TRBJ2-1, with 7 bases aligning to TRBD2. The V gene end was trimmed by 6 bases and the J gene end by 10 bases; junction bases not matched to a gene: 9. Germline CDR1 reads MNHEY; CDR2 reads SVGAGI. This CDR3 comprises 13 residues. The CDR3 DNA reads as TGTGCCAGCAGCCCGGCGGGGGTCGGCGAGCAGTTCTTC. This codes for CASSPAGVGEQFF.

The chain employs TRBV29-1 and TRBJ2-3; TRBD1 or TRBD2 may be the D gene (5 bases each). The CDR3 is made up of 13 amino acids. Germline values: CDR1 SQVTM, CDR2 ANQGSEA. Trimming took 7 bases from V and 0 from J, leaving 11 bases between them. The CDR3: CSGGTTSTDTQYF. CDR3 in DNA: TGCAGCGGGGGGACCACTAGCACAGATACGCAGTATTTT.

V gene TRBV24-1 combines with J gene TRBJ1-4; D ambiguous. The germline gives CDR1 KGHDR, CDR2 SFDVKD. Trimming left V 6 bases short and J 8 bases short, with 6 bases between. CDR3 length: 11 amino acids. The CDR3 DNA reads TGTGCCACCAGTTTGGACGAAAAACTGTTTTTT. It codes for CATSLDEKLFF.

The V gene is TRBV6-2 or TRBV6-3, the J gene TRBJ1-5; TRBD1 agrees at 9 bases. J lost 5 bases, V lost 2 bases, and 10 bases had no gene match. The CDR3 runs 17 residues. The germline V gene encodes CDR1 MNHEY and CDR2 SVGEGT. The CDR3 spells CASSYASTGGWDQPQHF. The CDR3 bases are TGTGCCAGCAGTTACGCCTCGACAGGGGGTTGGGATCAGCCCCAGCATTTT.

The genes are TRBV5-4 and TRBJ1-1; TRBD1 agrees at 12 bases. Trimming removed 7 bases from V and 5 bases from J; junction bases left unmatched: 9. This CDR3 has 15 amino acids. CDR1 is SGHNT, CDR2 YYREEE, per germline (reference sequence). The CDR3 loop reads CASASGTGGATEAFF. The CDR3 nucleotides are TGTGCCAGCGCCTCCGGGACAGGGGGCGCAACTGAAGCTTTCTTT.

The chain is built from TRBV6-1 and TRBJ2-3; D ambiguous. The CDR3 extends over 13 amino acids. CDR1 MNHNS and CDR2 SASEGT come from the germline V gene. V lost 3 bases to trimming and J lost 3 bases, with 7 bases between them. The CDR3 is CASSDQQTDTQYF. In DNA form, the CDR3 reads TGTGCCAGCAGTGATCAACAGACAGATACGCAGTATTTT.

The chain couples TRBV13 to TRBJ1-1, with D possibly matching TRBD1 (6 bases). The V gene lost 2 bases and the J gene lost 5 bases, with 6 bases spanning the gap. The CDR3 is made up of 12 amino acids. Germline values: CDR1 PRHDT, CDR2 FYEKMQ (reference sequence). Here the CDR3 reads CASSLQGTEAFF. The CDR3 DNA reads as TGTGCCAGCAGCTTACAGGGGACTGAAGCTTTCTTT.

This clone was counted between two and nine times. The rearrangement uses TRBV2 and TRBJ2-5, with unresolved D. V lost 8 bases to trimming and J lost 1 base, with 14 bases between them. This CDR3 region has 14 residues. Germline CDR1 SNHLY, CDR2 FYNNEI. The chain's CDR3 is CASVPAGPQETQYF. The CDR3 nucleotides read TGTGCCAGCGTTCCCGCCGGGCCCCAAGAGACCCAGTACTTC. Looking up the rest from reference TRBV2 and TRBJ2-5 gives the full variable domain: EPEVTQTPSHQVTQMGQEVILRCVPISNHLYFYWYRQILGQKVEFLVSFYNNEISEKSEIFDDQFSVERPDGSNFTLKIRSTKLEDSAMYFCASVPAGPQETQYFGPGTRLLVL.

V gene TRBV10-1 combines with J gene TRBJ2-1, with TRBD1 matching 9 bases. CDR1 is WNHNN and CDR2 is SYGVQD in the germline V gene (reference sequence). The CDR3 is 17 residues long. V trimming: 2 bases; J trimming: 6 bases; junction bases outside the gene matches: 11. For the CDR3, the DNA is TGCGCCAGCAGTGAGGAAGAAAACGGGACAGGGATCAATGAGCAGTTCTTC. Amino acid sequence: CASSEEENGTGINEQFF.

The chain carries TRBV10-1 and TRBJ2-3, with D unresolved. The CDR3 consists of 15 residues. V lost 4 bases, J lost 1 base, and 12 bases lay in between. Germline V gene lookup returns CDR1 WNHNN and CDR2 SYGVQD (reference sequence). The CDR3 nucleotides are TGCGCCAGCAGTGGTCACTCCTGGGGCACAGATACGCAGTATTTT. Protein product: CASSGHSWGTDTQYF.

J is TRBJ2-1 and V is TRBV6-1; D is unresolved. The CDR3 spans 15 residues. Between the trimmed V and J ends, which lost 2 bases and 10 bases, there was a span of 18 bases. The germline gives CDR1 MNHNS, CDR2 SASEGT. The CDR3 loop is CASSERQALLLEQFF. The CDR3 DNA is TGTGCCAGCAGTGAACGCCAGGCCTTGCTCTTGGAGCAGTTCTTC.

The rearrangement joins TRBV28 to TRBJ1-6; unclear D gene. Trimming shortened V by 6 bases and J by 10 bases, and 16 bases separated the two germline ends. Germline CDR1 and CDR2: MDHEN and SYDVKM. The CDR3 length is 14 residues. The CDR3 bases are TGTGCCAGCAGACCATGGGGTGAATCATCACCCCTCCACTTT. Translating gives CASRPWGESSPLHF.